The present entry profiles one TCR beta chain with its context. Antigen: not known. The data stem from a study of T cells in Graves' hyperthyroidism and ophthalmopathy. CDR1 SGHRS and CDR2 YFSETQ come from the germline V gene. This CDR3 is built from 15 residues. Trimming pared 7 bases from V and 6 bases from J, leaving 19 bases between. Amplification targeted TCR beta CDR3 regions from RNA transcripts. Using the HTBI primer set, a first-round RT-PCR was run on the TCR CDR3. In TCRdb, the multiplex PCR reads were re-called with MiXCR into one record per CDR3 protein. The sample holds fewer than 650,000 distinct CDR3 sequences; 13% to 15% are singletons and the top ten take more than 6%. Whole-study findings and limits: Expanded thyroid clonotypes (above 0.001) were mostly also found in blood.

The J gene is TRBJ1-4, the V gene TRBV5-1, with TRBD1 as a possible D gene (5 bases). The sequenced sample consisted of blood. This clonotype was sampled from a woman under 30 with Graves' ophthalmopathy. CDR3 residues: CASQYLGDSYEKLFF. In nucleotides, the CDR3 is TGCGCCAGCCAATACTTAGGGGATTCGTATGAAAAACTGTTTTTT.